This T cell receptor beta chain was documented in a study of molecular identifiers for immune sequencing clone quantification. Study context: In the replicates, RNA derived from around 20,000 or 100,000 naive CD8 cells was divided into five parts, and four were sequenced.

Study outcomes and limitations: Highly expanded clone sizes could be underestimated through barcode sharing by identical TCR molecules. Clones above 20 RNA copies held over 97% of effector molecules, under 1% in naive cells.

This clonotype was counted only a few times. What it binds is not known. Trimming took 10 bases from V and 0 from J, leaving 9 bases between them. This CDR3 is 13 amino acids long. Germline V gene data show CDR1 as SGHTA and CDR2 as FQGNSA. Construction of naive CD8 libraries employed about 19,000 to 1,000,000 sorted cells together with 10%, 30% or 50% RNA. TCRdb passed the PCR reads through MiXCR, listing each CDR3 protein once. The table has hundreds of thousands of distinct CDR3 sequences, just under 20% seen once. The receptor comes from a human donor in good health. Some libraries in this study had Jurkat cell RNA spiked in. Sequencing was carried out using naive CD8+ T cells from blood, with Jurkat cell RNA spiked in. Stated subset: FACS-sorted CD8+CD4-CCR7+CD45RA+ naive T cells. This rearrangement joins TRBV7-2 to TRBJ2-2; D unresolved. This CDR3 is CATGQTNTGELFF. Here the CDR3 DNA reads TGTGCCACGGGCCAAACGAACACCGGGGAGCTGTTTTTT.